The 30 T cell receptor beta chains reported below all come from one sample, sequenced in a study of T cells in Graves' hyperthyroidism and ophthalmopathy. TCR beta CDR3 sequences were amplified from RNA transcripts. Initially, a first-round RT-PCR of the TCR CDR3 employed the HTBI primer set. TCRdb analysed the multiplex PCR reads with MiXCR anew, one entry per CDR3 protein. The data contain over 350,000 distinct CDR3 sequences, approximately 18% of them singletons. The sequenced sample consisted of blood. These receptors came from a man between 18 and 35 years old with Graves' ophthalmopathy.

The chain combines TRBV19 with TRBJ1-5; 11 bases are a match to TRBD1. V gave up 10 bases and J gave up 1 base; unmatched junction bases: 9. Germline assignment: CDR1 LNHDA and CDR2 SQIVND (reference sequence). The length of the CDR3 is 16 residues. The CDR3 DNA sequence: TGTGCCACCGCGGACAGGGGGCTATCGAGCAATCAGCCCCAGCATTTT. It yields the protein CATADRGLSSNQPQHF. Filled out from reference TRBV19 and TRBJ1-5, the complete variable domain reads DGGITQSPKYLFRKEGQNVTLSCEQNLNHDAMYWYRQDPGQGLRLIYYSQIVNDFQKGDIAEGYSVSREKKESFPLTVTSAQKNPTAFYLCATADRGLSSNQPQHFGDGTRLSIL.

This clonotype was recorded a few times. V gene TRBV19 combines with J gene TRBJ1-2; 10 bases line up with TRBD1. Trimming cost V 4 bases and J 4 bases; bases outside gene matches: 6. CDR3 length: 15 residues. Germline assignment: CDR1 LNHDA and CDR2 SQIVND (reference sequence). Here the CDR3 DNA reads TGTGCCAGTAGTACCAGGACAGGGGGTGGCTATGGCTACACCTTC. Its translation: CASSTRTGGGYGYTF.

This clonotype has more than one count but fewer than ten. The chain's CDR3 is CASSLAPGAGTDTQYF. For the CDR3, the DNA is TGCGCCAGCAGCTTGGCGCCGGGGGCGGGCACAGATACGCAGTATTTT. The chain joins TRBV5-1 to TRBJ2-3; D is tentatively TRBD1 or TRBD2 (6 bases each). Trimming removed 0 bases at V and 1 base at J, with 12 bases between. The CDR3 is 16 amino acids. Germline CDR1 and CDR2: SGHRS and YFSETQ. The complete variable domain, with remaining parts taken from reference TRBV5-1 and TRBJ2-3, reads KAGVTQTPRYLIKTRGQQVTLSCSPISGHRSVSWYQQTPGQGLQFLFEYFSETQRNKGNFPGRFSGRQFSNSRSEMNVSTLELGDSALYLCASSLAPGAGTDTQYFGPGTRLTVL.

V usage is TRBV27 and J usage is TRBJ2-3; 8 bases match TRBD2. The germline gives CDR1 MNHEY, CDR2 SMNVEV (reference sequence). J lost 1 base, V lost 7 bases, and 4 bases had no gene match. There are 14 residues in the CDR3. Here the CDR3 reads CASTHGGGTDTQYF. CDR3 nucleotide sequence: TGTGCCAGCACCCACGGGGGGGGCACAGATACGCAGTATTTT.

This clonotype was seen a few times. V usage is TRBV6-2 or TRBV6-3 and J usage is TRBJ1-6, with 7 positions matching TRBD1. This CDR3 region has 13 residues. Losses at the gene ends were 8 bases for V and 5 bases for J; bases not matched to a gene: 3. CDR1 is MNHEY, CDR2 SVGEGT, per germline. CDR3 nucleotides: TGTGCCAGCCGGGACAGTGATAATTCACCCCTCCACTTT. This sequence encodes CASRDSDNSPLHF.

This clonotype has ten or more counts. This rearrangement joins TRBV20-1 to TRBJ1-5, with D perhaps TRBD1 (5 bases). Trimming left V 1 base short and J 6 bases short, with 16 bases between. Per germline, CDR1 DFQATT and CDR2 SNEGSKA (reference sequence). The CDR3 is made up of 15 amino acids. The CDR3 nucleotides are TGCAGTGCTAGAGTAGGGCAGGGCGAAGCTCAGCCCCAGCATTTT. Its protein product is CSARVGQGEAQPQHF.

A word on this clonotype: A much larger clone differs by one base, so this may be a read error. The V and J genes are TRBV27 and TRBJ1-1; 8 bases align to TRBD1. From germline, CDR1 is MNHEY and CDR2 SMNVEV (reference sequence). Germline trimming cut 6 bases from V and 7 bases from J; bases unmatched to any gene: 10. The CDR3 contains 14 residues. The CDR3 sequence: CASSRRGGQGEAFF. CDR3 in DNA: TGTGCCAGCAGCCGCCGAGGAGGACAGGGTGAAGCTTTCTTT.

A single count supports this clonotype. The chain combines TRBV9 with TRBJ2-5; no clear D gene. Trimming pared 0 bases from V and 1 base from J, leaving 10 bases between. CDR3 length: 15 residues. Germline lookup yields CDR1 SGDLS and CDR2 YYNGEE. In DNA form, the CDR3 reads TGTGCCAGCAGCGTAGGACAACACAGCCAAGAGACCCAGTACTTC. It translates to CASSVGQHSQETQYF.

The V call is TRBV6-6, the J call TRBJ2-2; TRBD1 agrees at 7 bases. The trim removed 0 bases at V and 4 bases at J, leaving 5 bases unmatched. This CDR3 contains 16 residues. Germline loops: CDR1 MNHNY, CDR2 SVGAGI (reference sequence). This CDR3 is CASSYSRGQTTGELFF. CDR3 nucleotides: TGTGCCAGCAGTTACTCGAGGGGGCAGACCACCGGGGAGCTGTTTTTT.

This clonotype was observed many times. The chain recombines TRBV20-1 with TRBJ2-3; a possible D gene is TRBD2 (5 bases). The V gene's germline CDR1 is DFQATT and CDR2 SNEGSKA (reference sequence). The CDR3 covers 14 residues. V lost 4 bases, J lost 5 bases, and 16 bases lay in between. The CDR3 coding sequence is TGCAGTGCTAACACACCCCCAGGAGGAGATACGCAGTATTTT. This gives the protein CSANTPPGGDTQYF.

The chain combines TRBV5-1 with TRBJ2-7, with D perhaps assigned TRBD1 or TRBD2 (6 bases each). Trimming stripped 3 bases from V and 4 bases from J, with 23 bases between. CDR1 and CDR2 from the germline V gene are SGHRS and YFSETQ. The CDR3 contains 17 residues. CDR3 nucleotides: TGCGCCAGCAGCTGGGGGGCTAGCGACGGAAACCAATACGAGCAGTACTTC. Translating gives CASSWGASDGNQYEQYF.

This clonotype was picked up a small number of times. The V gene is TRBV9, the J gene TRBJ1-1; D gene uncertain. V gave up 7 bases and J gave up 3 bases, with 10 bases separating them. The germline V gene has CDR1 SGDLS and CDR2 YYNGEE. The CDR3 loop spans 12 amino acids. CDR3 bases: TGTGCCAGCCGGGAACTGCACACTGAAGCTTTCTTT. This gives the protein CASRELHTEAFF. The entire variable domain, with the rest obtained from reference TRBV9 and TRBJ1-1, is as follows: DSGVTQTPKHLITATGQRVTLRCSPRSGDLSVYWYQQSLDQGLQFLIQYYNGEERAKGNILERFSAQQFPDLHSELNLSSLELGDSALYFCASRELHTEAFFGQGTRLTVV.

The chain links TRBV6-6 to TRBJ2-7, with D unresolved. This CDR3 contains 15 residues. V was shortened by 0 bases and J by 3 bases, with 12 bases between the two germline ends. Germline CDR1 reads MNHNY; CDR2 reads SVGAGI (reference sequence). This CDR3 reads CASSYSNIGYYEQYF. For the CDR3, the DNA is TGTGCCAGCAGTTACTCGAACATCGGTTACTACGAGCAGTACTTC.

This clonotype has a count of ten or more. The V call is TRBV15, the J call TRBJ2-3; 8 nucleotides agree with TRBD1. Losses at the gene ends were 8 bases for V and 2 bases for J; bases not matched to a gene: 12. The CDR3 totals 16 residues. The V gene's germline CDR1 is LNHNV and CDR2 YYDKDF (reference sequence). CDR3 in amino acids: CATSGRQGSVTDTQYF. The CDR3 region has the DNA TGTGCCACCTCAGGACGACAGGGGTCCGTCACAGATACGCAGTATTTT. Supplemented by reference TRBV15 and TRBJ2-3, the full variable domain reads DAMVIQNPRYQVTQFGKPVTLSCSQTLNHNVMYWYQQKSSQAPKLLFHYYDKDFNNEADTPDNFQSRRPNTSFCFLDIRSPGLGDTAMYLCATSGRQGSVTDTQYFGPGTRLTVL.

The chain joins TRBV19 to TRBJ1-1; D gene uncertain. This CDR3 comprises 14 residues. Germline V gives CDR1 LNHDA, CDR2 SQIVND (reference sequence). V gave up 3 bases and J gave up 5 bases, with 13 bases separating them. CDR3 sequence reads: CASSIRRVRTEAFF. As DNA, the CDR3 is TGTGCCAGTAGTATTCGAAGGGTACGGACTGAAGCTTTCTTT. Using reference TRBV19 and TRBJ1-1 for the parts outside the CDR3, the full variable domain is DGGITQSPKYLFRKEGQNVTLSCEQNLNHDAMYWYRQDPGQGLRLIYYSQIVNDFQKGDIAEGYSVSREKKESFPLTVTSAQKNPTAFYLCASSIRRVRTEAFFGQGTRLTVV.

This clonotype occurred many times. V and J are TRBV10-1 and TRBJ1-4, with a tentative D call TRBD1 (6 bases). Trimming left V 4 bases short and J 5 bases short, with 14 bases between. This CDR3 is built from 15 residues. CDR1 is WNHNN and CDR2 is SYGVQD in the germline V gene (reference sequence). CDR3 nucleotides: TGCGCCAGCAGTGCCGAACAGGGACAAAATGAAAAACTGTTTTTT. It codes for CASSAEQGQNEKLFF.

This clonotype has just a few counts. The chain is built from TRBV7-9 and TRBJ1-6; D may be TRBD1 (5 bases). The CDR3 has 15 amino acids. The V gene's germline CDR1 is SEHNR and CDR2 FQNEAQ (reference sequence). With 1 base removed from V and 5 bases from J, the gap between germline ends came to 9 bases. The CDR3 sequence is CASSLVAGNNSPLHF. CDR3 in DNA: TGTGCCAGCAGCTTAGTTGCAGGGAATAATTCACCCCTCCACTTT.

This clonotype came up a few times. The gene calls are TRBV3-1 and TRBJ2-7; possibly TRBD1 or TRBD2 for D (8 bases each). This CDR3 has 16 amino acids. Trimming shortened V by 4 bases and J by 7 bases, and 23 bases separated the two germline ends. Germline V lookup: CDR1 LGHDT, CDR2 YNNKEL (reference sequence). CDR3 in amino acids: CASSLTSAGGGGEQYF. The CDR3 bases are TGTGCCAGCAGCCTAACCTCGGCAGGGGGCGGGGGGGAGCAGTACTTC.

The J gene is TRBJ2-5, the V gene TRBV27; possibly TRBD2 for D (6 bases). The germline gives CDR1 MNHEY, CDR2 SMNVEV (reference sequence). Trimming took off 5 bases at V and 4 bases at J, with 20 bases between the two ends. The CDR3 is made up of 16 amino acids. Here the CDR3 DNA reads TGTGCCAGCAGTCACGGGTGGGGGGTGCAGGGAGAGACCCAGTACTTC. Translated, it gives CASSHGWGVQGETQYF.

The CDR3 sequence: CASGTLRETQYF. CDR3 nucleotides: TGTGCCAGCGGGACACTAAGAGAGACCCAGTACTTC. V and J are TRBV19 and TRBJ2-5; D may be TRBD1 (6 bases). Trimming removed 9 bases at V and 4 bases at J, with 12 bases between. Germline lookup yields CDR1 LNHDA and CDR2 SQIVND (reference sequence). The CDR3 covers 12 residues.

This clonotype was seen ten or more times. This chain connects TRBV6-5 to TRBJ2-3, with 9 bases lining up with TRBD2. The CDR3 has 16 residues. The germline gives CDR1 MNHEY, CDR2 SVGAGI. V shed 3 bases and J 4 bases; nucleotides not matched to a gene: 8. CDR3 protein: CASSYGPSGVSDTQYF. The CDR3 DNA reads as TGTGCCAGCAGTTATGGGCCTAGCGGGGTCTCAGATACGCAGTATTTT.

This clonotype showed up just a few times. This chain uses TRBV6-8 with TRBJ2-7; D is perhaps TRBD1 or TRBD2 (6 bases each). Trimming stripped 8 bases from V and 6 bases from J, with 17 bases between. This CDR3 comprises 13 residues. CDR1 is MNHGY and CDR2 is SAAAGT in the germline V gene. This CDR3 is CASSRGPAAEQYF. Written as DNA, the CDR3 is TGTGCCAGCTCCCGGGGGCCGGCCGCCGAGCAGTACTTC.

This clonotype was detected ten times or more. CDR3: CATQPGPRGNEQFF. CDR3 DNA sequence: TGCGCCACCCAACCCGGACCTCGGGGCAATGAGCAGTTCTTC. The chain is built from TRBV4-1 and TRBJ2-1; D is possibly TRBD2 (5 bases). Looked up from germline, CDR1 is MGHRA and CDR2 is YSYEKL. Trimming stripped 10 bases from V and 6 bases from J, with 19 bases between. The CDR3 totals 14 residues.

The rearrangement uses TRBV5-1 and TRBJ2-2; D is uncertain. Trimming removed 3 bases from V and 2 bases from J, with 11 bases in between. Germline V gene lookup returns CDR1 SGHRS and CDR2 YFSETQ. The CDR3 extends over 15 amino acids. The CDR3 DNA reads as TGCGCCAGCAGCTCCCCAGGTATTAACACCGGGGAGCTGTTTTTT. Translation gives CASSSPGINTGELFF.

This clonotype was counted at least ten times. The chain links TRBV11-1 to TRBJ1-1; 8 bases fit TRBD1. The CDR3 has 15 residues. Per the germline V gene, CDR1 is SGHAT and CDR2 is FQDESV (reference sequence). V shed 4 bases, J shed 4 bases, and the junction held 8 bases outside the gene matches. CDR3 nucleotide sequence: TGTGCCAGCAGCTCGGCAGGGGGCTGGGGCACTGAAGCTTTCTTT. It encodes CASSSAGGWGTEAFF.

In this sample, this clonotype turned up a few times. The V and J genes are TRBV10-3 and TRBJ2-3; 11 bases match TRBD2. Per germline, CDR1 ENHRY and CDR2 SYGVKD. The CDR3 extends over 19 amino acids. Trimming at V came to 6 bases and at J to 0 bases, leaving 14 bases not matched to a gene. The CDR3 region is CAIRGPGTSGSPSTDTQYF. The CDR3 nucleotides are TGTGCCATCAGGGGTCCTGGGACTAGCGGTTCTCCTAGCACAGATACGCAGTATTTT.

In its sample, this clonotype was seen many times. The chain employs TRBV7-7 and TRBJ2-5; D is possibly TRBD2 (6 bases). Trimming left V 5 bases short and J 4 bases short, with 20 bases between. The V gene's germline CDR1 is SSHAT and CDR2 FNYEAQ (reference sequence). The CDR3 sequence is 16 residues long. The CDR3 loop is CASSLLSSQGGETQYF. The CDR3 nucleotides read TGTGCCAGCAGCCTCCTTAGTAGCCAGGGAGGAGAGACCCAGTACTTC.

J is TRBJ1-2 and V is TRBV15, with 7 bases matching TRBD1. CDR3 size: 14 residues. CDR1 LNHNV and CDR2 YYDKDF come from the germline V gene (reference sequence). With V trimmed by 3 bases and J by 7 bases, 8 bases remained unmatched. CDR3 region: CATSRDRNVGGYTF. The CDR3 region has the DNA TGTGCCACCAGCAGGGACAGGAATGTTGGTGGCTACACCTTC.

This rearrangement joins TRBV12-3 or TRBV12-4 to TRBJ1-2, with 7 bases lining up with TRBD1. The ends lost 6 bases at V and 4 bases at J; junction bases unmatched: 5. CDR3 length: 13 amino acids. This CDR3 is CASSVEGAYGYTF. DNA for the CDR3: TGTGCCAGCAGCGTGGAGGGGGCCTATGGCTACACCTTC.

This clonotype was seen at least ten times. This sequence joins TRBV29-1 and TRBJ1-2; maybe TRBD1 (5 bases). The V end was cut by 0 bases, the J end by 7 bases, with 15 bases between. The CDR3 is 14 residues long. Looked up from germline, CDR1 is SQVTM and CDR2 is ANQGSEA. The CDR3 is CSVEDSGGLRGYTF. CDR3 in DNA: TGCAGCGTTGAAGATTCTGGGGGTTTGCGTGGCTACACCTTC.